This T cell receptor (beta chain) was profiled in a study of T cells after yellow fever vaccination. This CDR3 contains 14 residues. Germline CDR1 is DFQATT and CDR2 is SNEGSKA (reference sequence). This clonotype came up a few times. Its antigen is unidentified. Study-level results: Peaking on day 5 versus 15, the secondary response was faster but weaker. In post-booster samples, most primary-vaccination clones reappeared (roughly 96% CD4, 88% CD8). Overlap between CD4 and CD8 compartments was detected for a small share of clonotypes.

TCRdb reprocessed the 5' RACE reads with MiXCR, giving one entry per CDR3 protein. The table records some 320,000 distinct CDR3 sequences, approximately 4% of them present only once. The receptor was isolated from a man between 18 and 29 years old who received the YFV17D yellow fever vaccine. The sequencing here drew on PBMCs, taken 5 days after the yellow fever booster vaccination. This chain connects TRBV20-1 to TRBJ2-5; 13 nucleotides match TRBD2. The DNA of the CDR3 is TGCATGGGACTAGCGGGGCTTATGGGGAAGACCCAGTACTTC. The encoded protein is CMGLAGLMGKTQYF.